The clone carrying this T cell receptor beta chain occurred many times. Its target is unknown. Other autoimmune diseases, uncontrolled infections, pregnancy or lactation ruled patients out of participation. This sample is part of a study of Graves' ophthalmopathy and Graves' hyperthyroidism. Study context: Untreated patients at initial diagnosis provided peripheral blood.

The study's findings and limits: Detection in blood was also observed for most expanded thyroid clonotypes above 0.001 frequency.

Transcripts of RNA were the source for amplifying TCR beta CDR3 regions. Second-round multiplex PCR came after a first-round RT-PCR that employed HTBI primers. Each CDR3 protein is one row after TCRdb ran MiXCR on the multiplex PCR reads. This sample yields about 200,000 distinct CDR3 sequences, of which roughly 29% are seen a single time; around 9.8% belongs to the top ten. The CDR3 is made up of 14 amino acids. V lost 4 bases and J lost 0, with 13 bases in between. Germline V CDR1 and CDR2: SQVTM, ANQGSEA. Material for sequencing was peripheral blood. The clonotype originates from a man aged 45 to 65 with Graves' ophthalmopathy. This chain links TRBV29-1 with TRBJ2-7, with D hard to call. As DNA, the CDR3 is TGCAGCGTTGTGGCCGACCGGATCTCCTACGAGCAGTACTTC. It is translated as CSVVADRISYEQYF.